Listed here is a single T cell receptor beta chain. Its antigen is currently not known. No base qualities exist here, and no much larger clone lies one base off it. Per the germline V gene, MNHEY is the CDR1 and SVGAGI is the CDR2. V is shortened by 2 bases, J by 2 bases, and the region joining them spans 7 bases. Its CDR3 holds 14 amino acids, cysteine through phenylalanine. Kept here is only the CDR3 DNA, which spans 42 bases and is read in frame from base 1. A MiSeq instrument was used for deep resolution sequencing, which targeted depths ranging from 1 in 1 million up to 1 in 200,000 T cells, with coverage averaging 10x for each clonotype. TCR beta libraries were generated with the immunoSEQ hsTCRB Kit. In the paper's pipeline: The data were analyzed with ImmunoSEQ Analyzer and ImmunoSEQ Data Assistant, and V, D and J gene assignments followed IMGT definitions. Clonality, with values ranging from 0 to 1, was calculated as one minus the normalized Shannon entropy of productive rearrangement frequencies. Public clonotype analysis was restricted to overrepresented clonotypes comprising at least 0.05% of each patient's repertoire. About a dozen age-matched healthy donor repertoires from immuneACCESS served as clonality controls. TCRdb retrieved this table from immuneACCESS and kept in-frame rearrangements only. Not all clones are present; in checked studies, unresolved V genes account for under half, and no reason is known for the remainder. V and J calls and clone size are copied from that table; D and trimming were computed from the DNA. The sample records approximately 50,000 clones, about three quarters of which are singletons. The top ten hold 43% of the sample.

In the paper's terms, the time point label means: approximately 11 months on ibrutinib. Roughly 2.2 micrograms of genomic DNA were extracted from cryopreserved PBMCs for TCR beta library preparation. Longitudinal blood samples from CLL patients on ibrutinib monotherapy underwent high-throughput TCR beta sequencing. The patients were enrolled in a single-center, open-label phase 2 trial of ibrutinib monotherapy. These data are taken from a study of cytotoxic CD8 clonotypes in ibrutinib-treated CLL (dated by TCRdb to about 2021). Regarding the research as a whole: The cohort was composed of some ten relapsed/refractory and about 16 treatment-naive patients; IGHV unmutated status was identified in some 17 patients. Longitudinal samples were available for about 30% of the roughly 86 trial participants. On average, each sample had about 250,000 productive templates and more than 85,000 productive rearrangements. Every remission and progressive disease sample was obtained while ibrutinib was still being received by the patients. The response samples were drawn at a median of roughly twelve months into treatment, with a range of about 6 to 36 months. Cryopreserved peripheral blood mononuclear cells were obtained before treatment, at response, and at either sustained remission or disease progression. Responses were partial in some 24 patients and complete in 2; after median around 68 months follow-up, around 15 stayed in remission and some twelve progressed. The study at large found these results: Public clonotypes were rare and either contracted or stayed stable during treatment, and the rise in clonality at ibrutinib response reflected the expansion of private clonotypes. Sampling times were not matched between patients in sustained remission and patients whose disease was progressing, and lymph node repertoires were not examined. At ibrutinib response clonality went up, during sustained remission it held steady, and at progression it dropped back toward baseline. Baseline clonality exceeded that of age-matched healthy donors and correlated strongly with circulating CD8+ T-cell counts.

Recombination linked TRBV6-5 to TRBJ1-5, with the D gene uncertain. The receptor comes from a human donor with chronic lymphocytic leukemia. The source material was PBMCs, sampled after 12 months of ibrutinib treatment. CDR3 region: CASSYGQGNQPQHF. The nucleotide sequence is TGTGCCAGCAGTTACGGGCAGGGCAATCAGCCCCAGCATTTT.